Listed below are T cell receptor beta chains from one sample, sequenced in a study of cytomegalovirus exposure and HLA in healthy donors. TCRdb keeps only in-frame clones here, not all; method: immunoSEQ multiplex PCR. The sample consists of some 70,000 clones, roughly 65% of them appearing once. Material for sequencing was PBMCs. The receptors come from a male donor in good health and CMV-seropositive. The CDR3 runs from the conserved cysteine through the conserved F or W. The order of the fields is D gene, J gene, clone size, V gene, CDR3 DNA, CDR3 protein. A D gene is named only where the DNA matches it firmly. Rows may omit the clone size; those that give it use once, few, many or a size class.

. | TRBJ2-3 | . | TRBV7-2 | TGTGCCAGCAGCCCTGACTACCTGAACACAGATACGCAGTATTTT | CASSPDYLNTDTQYF
TRBD1 | TRBJ1-4 | . | TRBV9 | TGTGCCAGCAACAAACAGGGGTTTCCTAATGAAAAACTGTTTTTT | CASNKQGFPNEKLFF
TRBD2 | TRBJ2-6 | . | TRBV11-1 | TGTGCCAGCAGCTTACGGACTAGCGGGACTGGGGCCAACGTCCTGACTTTC | CASSLRTSGTGANVLTF
TRBD1 | TRBJ1-2 | . | TRBV6-6 | TGTGCCAGCAGTAAGCAGGGACAGGGGAACTATGGCTACACCTTC | CASSKQGQGNYGYTF
TRBD2 | TRBJ2-3 | few | TRBV6-5 | TGTGCCAGCAGTTACTCACTAGCGGTTACCACAGATACGCAGTATTTT | CASSYSLAVTTDTQYF
. | TRBJ2-3 | once | TRBV11-2 | TGTGCCAGCAGCTTTATATCGGATACGCAGTATTTT | CASSFISDTQYF
. | TRBJ1-2 | few | TRBV30 | TGTGCCTGGAGTGTAGCCGTGAACTATGGCTACACCTTC | CAWSVAVNYGYTF
. | TRBJ2-7 | . | TRBV25-1 | TGTGCCAGCAGGAGACAGGGAGGCGAGCAGTACTTC | CASRRQGGEQYF
. | TRBJ1-5 | . | TRBV7-8 | TGTGCCAGCAGCTCAAACCAGGAACAGCCCCAGCATTTT | CASSSNQEQPQHF
TRBD1 | TRBJ2-7 | . | TRBV19 | TGTGCCAGTAGTCTTACAGGGGCTTTTTACGAGCAGTACTTC | CASSLTGAFYEQYF
. | TRBJ2-7 | . | TRBV6-6 | TGTGCCAGCAGTTACACCGGACTAACCTACGAGCAGTACTTC | CASSYTGLTYEQYF
TRBD1 | TRBJ2-6 | . | TRBV10-2 | TGCGCCAGCAGAATAGGGACAGGGGGCGGTGGGGCCAACGTCCTGACTTTC | CASRIGTGGGGANVLTF
. | TRBJ2-3 | . | TRBV18 | TGTGCCAGCTCACCACCGTCGAGAGATACGCAGTATTTT | CASSPPSRDTQYF
TRBD1 | TRBJ2-5 | . | TRBV18 | TGTGCCAGCTCAAAGGGGGCAGGAGAGACCCAGTACTTC | CASSKGAGETQYF
. | TRBJ2-2 | . | TRBV7-9 | TGTGCCAGCAGCTTAACCGGGACAATTATCGGCGGGGAGCTGTTTTTT | CASSLTGTIIGGELFF
TRBD2 | TRBJ2-1 | . | TRBV6-6 | TGTGCCAGCAGTGGAGGACTAGCGGGGGGGCGCAATGAGCAGTTCTTC | CASSGGLAGGRNEQFF